This T cell receptor beta chain was sequenced in a study of OX40 agonist ivuxolimab in advanced cancers. Study overall: The dose-escalation cohort was over 65% male, with a mean age of about 58 years, ranging roughly 23 to 79. Overall study findings and caveats: Dosing at 0.1 to 3.0 mg/kg was accompanied by clonal expansion of CD4+ and CD8+ blood T cells by week 6.

This clone was detected only once. Its antigen is undetermined. Patients were ineligible given autoimmune disease history or systemic immunosuppression. Samples of blood were obtained at baseline, on cycle 4 day 1, and on cycle 7 day 1. Repertoires were generated with immunoSEQ multiplex PCR, while TCRdb's copy carries only in-frame clones and drops some. In the table there are tens of thousands of clones, roughly 86% of which are singletons. CDR1 is LNHNV, CDR2 YYDKDF, per germline (reference sequence). J lost 4 bases, V lost 2 bases, and 14 bases had no gene match. The CDR3 contains 17 residues. This chain links TRBV15 with TRBJ2-7; 7 nucleotides match TRBD2. Sequenced here: CD4+ or CD8+ T cells sorted from blood, sampled in a trial of the OX40 agonist ivuxolimab. The TCR sequence derives from an adult with an advanced solid tumor such as melanoma, head and neck, liver or kidney cancer. The CDR3 DNA reads TGTGCCACCAGCAGAAATCGCGGTAGCGGGCCAAATTACGAGCAGTACTTC. This translates into CATSRNRGSGPNYEQYF.